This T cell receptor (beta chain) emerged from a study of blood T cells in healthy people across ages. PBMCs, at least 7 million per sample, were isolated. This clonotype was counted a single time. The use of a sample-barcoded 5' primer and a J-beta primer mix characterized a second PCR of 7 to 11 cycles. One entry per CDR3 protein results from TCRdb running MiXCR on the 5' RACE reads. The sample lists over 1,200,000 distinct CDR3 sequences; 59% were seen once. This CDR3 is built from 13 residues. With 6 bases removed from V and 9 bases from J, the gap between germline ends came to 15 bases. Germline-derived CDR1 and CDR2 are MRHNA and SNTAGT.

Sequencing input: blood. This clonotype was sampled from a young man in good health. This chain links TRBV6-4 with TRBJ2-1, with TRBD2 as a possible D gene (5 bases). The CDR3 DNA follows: TGTGCCAGCAGCGGGGTCGGCGGAGGTGAGCAGTTCTTC. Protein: CASSGVGGGEQFF.